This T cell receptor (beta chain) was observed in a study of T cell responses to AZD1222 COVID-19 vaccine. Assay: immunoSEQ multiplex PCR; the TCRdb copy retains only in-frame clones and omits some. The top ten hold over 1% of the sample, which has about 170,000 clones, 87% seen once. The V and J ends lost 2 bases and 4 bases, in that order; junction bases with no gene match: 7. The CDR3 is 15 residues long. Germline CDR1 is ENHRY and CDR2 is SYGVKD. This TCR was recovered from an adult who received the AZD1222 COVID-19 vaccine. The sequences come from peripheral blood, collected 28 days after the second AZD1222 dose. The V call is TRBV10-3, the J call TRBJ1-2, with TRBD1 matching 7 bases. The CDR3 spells CAISERGQRLYGYTF. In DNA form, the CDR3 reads TGTGCCATCAGTGAGCGGGGACAGCGCCTCTATGGCTACACCTTC.